This T cell receptor (beta chain) originates from a study of T cell responses to AZD1222 COVID-19 vaccine. Across the study: Second-dose schedules of about 4 or about 12 weeks were combined. Whole-study results and caveats: It should be noted that donors were predominantly white British and more often female, and clonal diversity was possibly underestimated. The repertoires were collected only after the peak T cell response.

TCRdb's copy holds only in-frame clones and misses some; the assay was immunoSEQ multiplex PCR. The table records about 100,000 clones, roughly 88% of them present only once. This clone was detected only once. Antigen unknown. The CDR3 length is 11 residues. The specimen comprised peripheral blood, sampled on day 0 of AZD1222 vaccination. The sequence came from an adult in good health. This chain connects TRBV21-1 to TRBJ2-5. TRBV21-1 represents a pseudogene. CDR3 nucleotides: TGTGCCAGCAGCAAACGACAGACCCAGTACTTC. As protein: CASSKRQTQYF.